This is a list of T cell receptor beta chains from one sample in a study of T cells after yellow fever vaccination. TCRdb reanalysed the 5' RACE reads using MiXCR and keeps one entry per CDR3 protein. The data hold 300,000 to 450,000 distinct CDR3 sequences, with over 5% observed a single time. The sample consisted of PBMCs, taken 5 days after the yellow fever booster vaccination. The receptor set was obtained from a man aged 30 to 39 who received the YFV17D yellow fever vaccine. Both conserved end residues are part of each CDR3. Fields, in order: CDR3 protein, CDR3 DNA, clone size, D gene, J gene, V gene. D genes are given only for firm matches. The size of a clone is reported for some rows only, either as once, few or many, or as a class for expanded clones.

CSATTTGTSGRSSYNEQFF | TGCAGTGCTACTACAACCGGGACTAGCGGGAGAAGCTCCTACAATGAGCAGTTCTTC | few | TRBD2 | TRBJ2-1 | TRBV20-1
CSAIHSGGLAGVGGELFF | TGCAGTGCTATTCATTCGGGAGGGCTAGCGGGAGTGGGCGGGGAGCTGTTTTTT | many | TRBD2 | TRBJ2-2 | TRBV20-1
CSARGSQGLRGEQFF | TGCAGTGCTAGAGGGAGCCAGGGGCTTCGGGGTGAGCAGTTCTTC | - | - | TRBJ2-1 | TRBV20-1
CSARGTSGIRSSYNEQFF | TGCAGTGCTAGGGGGACTAGCGGAATACGGAGCTCCTACAATGAGCAGTTCTTC | - | TRBD2 | TRBJ2-1 | TRBV20-1
CASSPPNSLRGYTF | TGTGCCAGCAGCCCCCCCAACTCGCTTAGGGGCTACACCTTC | few | - | TRBJ1-2 | TRBV7-2
CASSFSLGGGETQYF | TGTGCCAGCAGCTTTAGTTTAGGAGGTGGAGAGACCCAGTACTTC | many | - | TRBJ2-5 | TRBV5-5
CASSQSGGSGNEQFF | TGTGCCAGCAGTCAAAGTGGGGGGAGTGGCAATGAGCAGTTCTTC | - | - | TRBJ2-1 | TRBV7-2
CASSLANLRRNTEAFF | TGTGCCAGCAGCTTAGCGAATCTCCGCAGGAACACTGAAGCTTTCTTT | - | - | TRBJ1-1 | TRBV7-9
CASRPMGHITDTQYF | TGTGCCAGCAGACCCATGGGACACATCACAGATACGCAGTATTTT | many | - | TRBJ2-3 | TRBV28
CASSFLNRGSPWETQYF | TGTGCCAGCAGTTTCCTCAACAGGGGGTCCCCCTGGGAGACCCAGTACTTC | many | TRBD1 | TRBJ2-5 | TRBV27
CASSLASDRGNIQYF | TGTGCCAGCAGCTTAGCTAGCGACAGGGGTAACATTCAGTACTTC | few | TRBD1 | TRBJ2-4 | TRBV7-2
CASSWDGTGYGYTF | TGCGCCAGCAGCTGGGATGGTACTGGCTATGGCTACACCTTC | - | - | TRBJ1-2 | TRBV5-1
CASSLADGQETQYF | TGTGCCAGCAGCCTTGCCGATGGCCAAGAGACCCAGTACTTC | few | - | TRBJ2-5 | TRBV7-9
CASSPNEVPGELFF | TGTGCCAGCTCACCCAATGAGGTACCCGGGGAGCTGTTTTTT | - | - | TRBJ2-2 | TRBV18
CASSYTRNTGELFF | TGTGCCAGCAGCTACACGCGGAACACCGGGGAGCTGTTTTTT | many | - | TRBJ2-2 | TRBV6-5
CATTLTSGGTDTQYF | TGTGCCACCACCCTGACTAGCGGGGGCACAGATACGCAGTATTTT | - | TRBD2 | TRBJ2-3 | TRBV6-1
CASSLMGAGYEQYF | TGTGCCAGCAGCCTCATGGGAGCGGGTTACGAGCAGTACTTC | many | - | TRBJ2-7 | TRBV7-2
CASSLTGVGNEQFF | TGCGCCAGCAGCTTGACAGGGGTAGGCAATGAGCAGTTCTTC | few | TRBD1 | TRBJ2-1 | TRBV5-1
CASCRGLAGVNTGELFF | TGTGCCTCCTGCCGTGGACTAGCGGGAGTGAACACCGGGGAGCTGTTTTTT | - | TRBD2 | TRBJ2-2 | TRBV3-1
CASSPASSVGELFF | TGTGCCAGCAGTCCTGCCTCATCGGTCGGGGAGCTGTTTTTT | few | - | TRBJ2-2 | TRBV28
CASSIHGYQYF | TGTGCCAGCAGCATACACGGGTACCAGTACTTC | many | - | TRBJ2-5 | TRBV6-5
CASSLTGLAGGEQFF | TGTGCCAGCAGCTTGACCGGACTAGCTGGTGGGGAGCAGTTCTTC | few | TRBD2 | TRBJ2-1 | TRBV5-4
CSAERGNTEAFF | TGCAGTGCTGAAAGAGGGAACACTGAAGCTTTCTTT | many | - | TRBJ1-1 | TRBV20-1
CSAKPYIGRGTDTQYF | TGCAGTGCTAAGCCCTATATCGGGAGGGGAACAGATACGCAGTATTTT | - | TRBD2 | TRBJ2-3 | TRBV20-1
CSVVRGEADTQYF | TGCAGCGTTGTTCGAGGGGAAGCAGATACGCAGTATTTT | - | - | TRBJ2-3 | TRBV29-1
CSATGGQVETQYF | TGCAGTGCTACCGGGGGTCAGGTAGAAACCCAGTACTTC | many | - | TRBJ2-5 | TRBV20-1
CARRQGWPDTQYF | TGTGCCAGAAGACAGGGATGGCCAGATACGCAGTATTTT | - | TRBD1 | TRBJ2-3 | TRBV28
CASSLRLPKGNEQFF | TGTGCCAGCAGCTTACGATTACCCAAGGGGAATGAGCAGTTCTTC | many | - | TRBJ2-1 | TRBV7-3
CASSFRTGLNTEAFF | TGTGCCAGTAGTTTTAGGACAGGACTGAACACTGAAGCTTTCTTT | - | TRBD1 | TRBJ1-1 | TRBV19
CSARGPRTGPGELFF | TGCAGTGCTAGAGGCCCTAGGACAGGCCCCGGGGAGCTGTTTTTT | - | TRBD1 | TRBJ2-2 | TRBV20-1
CASSSRDLNTEAFF | TGTGCCAGCAGCTCCCGGGACTTGAACACTGAAGCTTTCTTT | many | - | TRBJ1-1 | TRBV7-9
CSAGGGYGYTF | TGCAGTGCAGGGGGGGGGTATGGCTACACCTTC | - | - | TRBJ1-2 | TRBV20-1
CASSVGFLGQPQHF | TGTGCCAGCAGCGTTGGGTTTCTAGGGCAGCCCCAGCATTTT | - | - | TRBJ1-5 | TRBV9
CATSDSFSPGLAGDTQYF | TGTGCCACCAGTGATTCGTTCTCCCCTGGGCTAGCGGGAGACACGCAGTATTTT | many | TRBD2 | TRBJ2-3 | TRBV24-1
CASSRDQIESYEQYF | TGTGCCAGCAGTCGAGACCAAATTGAAAGTTACGAGCAGTACTTC | many | - | TRBJ2-7 | TRBV28
CASSDRGLGEQFF | TGTGCCAGCAGCGACAGGGGGCTAGGTGAGCAGTTCTTC | - | TRBD1 | TRBJ2-1 | TRBV6-2/TRBV6-3
CASSFTVGGVFEQFF | TGTGCCAGCAGTTTCACGGTAGGGGGCGTGTTTGAGCAGTTCTTC | many | TRBD1 | TRBJ2-1 | TRBV27
CASSVTLGGRETQYF | TGCGCCAGCAGTGTAACGTTGGGGGGGCGCGAGACCCAGTACTTC | few | - | TRBJ2-5 | TRBV10-1
CASSHNLDNEQFF | TGCGCCAGCAGCCACAACCTAGACAATGAGCAGTTCTTC | many | - | TRBJ2-1 | TRBV5-1